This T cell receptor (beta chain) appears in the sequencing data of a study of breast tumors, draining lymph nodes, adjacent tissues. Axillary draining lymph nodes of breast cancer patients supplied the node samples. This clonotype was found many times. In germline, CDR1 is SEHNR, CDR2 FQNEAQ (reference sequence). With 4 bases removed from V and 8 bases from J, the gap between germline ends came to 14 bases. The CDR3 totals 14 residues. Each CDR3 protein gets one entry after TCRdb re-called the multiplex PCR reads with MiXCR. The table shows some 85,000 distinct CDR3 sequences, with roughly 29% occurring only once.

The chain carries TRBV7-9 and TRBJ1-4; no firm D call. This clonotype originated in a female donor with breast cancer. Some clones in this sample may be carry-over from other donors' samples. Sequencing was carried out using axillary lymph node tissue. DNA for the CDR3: TGTGCCAGCAGCTACACGGGAGGGTTGGAAAAACTGTTTTTT. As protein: CASSYTGGLEKLFF.